These 16 T cell receptor beta chains came from one sample sequenced in a study of neoadjuvant anti-PD-1 for oral cavity cancer. As to time point: after neoadjuvant nivolumab, at surgical resection. Clones were read by immunoSEQ multiplex PCR, and TCRdb kept only the in-frame ones, dropping some. The table records tens of thousands of clones, about three quarters of them present only once. Source: PBMCs, taken after nivolumab (anti-PD-1) treatment. Source of these receptors: a person between 35 and 79 years old with oral cavity squamous cell carcinoma.

The genes are TRBV2 and TRBJ1-1; possible D gene TRBD1, 5 bases. V lost 6 bases to trimming and J lost 0 bases, with 11 bases between them. This CDR3 is built from 14 residues. From germline, CDR1 is SNHLY and CDR2 FYNNEI. The DNA of the CDR3 is TGTGCCAGCAGAACCGGGACGGTGAACACTGAAGCTTTCTTT. As protein: CASRTGTVNTEAFF.

In this sample, this clone turned up once. CDR3 residues: CASSLAMETQYF. Written as DNA, the CDR3 is TGCGCCAGCAGCTTGGCTATGGAGACCCAGTACTTC. The rearrangement uses TRBV5-1 and TRBJ2-5, with D unresolved. This CDR3 spans 12 amino acids. CDR1 is SGHRS, CDR2 YFSETQ, per germline. Trimming left V 0 bases short and J 5 bases short, with 5 bases between.

The chain has TRBV25-1 and TRBJ1-2; D might be TRBD1 (5 bases). V dropped 4 bases and J dropped 1 base, with 13 bases sitting between them. Germline CDR1 MGHDK, CDR2 SYGVNS. The CDR3 sequence is 15 residues long. CDR3 bases: TGTGCCAGCAGTGCCGGAGGGGCCTTTAACTATGGCTACACCTTC. This gives the protein CASSAGGAFNYGYTF.

This clone appeared once. The V and J genes are TRBV27 and TRBJ2-5; D ambiguous. CDR3 length: 14 amino acids. Germline CDR1 is MNHEY and CDR2 is SMNVEV (reference sequence). V dropped 6 bases and J dropped 5 bases, with 16 bases sitting between them. The CDR3 bases are TGTGCCAGCAGCCTGACCAGTCGAGTGGAGACCCAGTACTTC. It yields the protein CASSLTSRVETQYF.

V and J are TRBV27 and TRBJ1-3, with TRBD1 matching 7 bases. The CDR3 extends over 19 amino acids. Germline CDR1 is MNHEY and CDR2 is SMNVEV (reference sequence). The ends lost 6 bases at V and 1 base at J; junction bases unmatched: 18. The CDR3 DNA reads as TGTGCCAGCAGACTCCCCCGGGACAGCAAGTATACTTCTGGAAACACCATATATTTT. The encoded protein is CASRLPRDSKYTSGNTIYF.

The chain has TRBV6-6 and TRBJ1-5; 7 nucleotides agree with TRBD1. Unmatched junction bases numbered 4, after V lost 4 bases and J lost 1 base. This CDR3 has 15 residues. The germline CDR1 and CDR2 sequences are MNHNY and SVGAGI (reference sequence). The CDR3, as DNA: TGTGCCAGCAGTTCAAACAGGGGAAGCAATCAGCCCCAGCATTTT. Protein: CASSSNRGSNQPQHF.

V gene TRBV27 combines with J gene TRBJ2-1; 8 nucleotides align to TRBD2. The CDR3 spans 15 residues. V shed 4 bases and J 9 bases; nucleotides not matched to a gene: 11. Germline V gene lookup returns CDR1 MNHEY and CDR2 SMNVEV (reference sequence). CDR3 bases: TGTGCCAGCAGTTCACCGGGACTAGTACCTAGTGAGCAGTTCTTC. It yields the protein CASSSPGLVPSEQFF.

The rearrangement uses TRBV10-1 and TRBJ2-1; D is possibly TRBD1 or TRBD2 (6 bases each). CDR1 and CDR2 (germline): WNHNN, SYGVQD (reference sequence). CDR3 length: 14 amino acids. V lost 0 bases, J lost 9 bases, and 12 bases lay in between. The CDR3 DNA follows: TGCGCCAGCAGTGAGTCCGGGAGCAGGGGTGAGCAGTTCTTC. Translated: CASSESGSRGEQFF.

The chain has TRBV7-3 and TRBJ2-7; D ambiguous. V lost 0 bases, J lost 5 bases, and 8 bases lay in between. Germline CDR1 is SGHTA and CDR2 is FQGTGA. The CDR3 sequence is 13 residues long. CDR3 nucleotide sequence: TGTGCCAGCAGCTTAACGAAAATCCACGAGCAGTACTTC. Residues: CASSLTKIHEQYF.

This chain connects TRBV25-1 to TRBJ2-7; 10 nucleotides agree with TRBD1. The CDR3 runs 15 residues. The germline gives CDR1 MGHDK, CDR2 SYGVNS. With 4 bases clipped from V and 1 base from J, the junction kept 4 bases outside the gene matches. As DNA, the CDR3 is TGTGCCAGCAGTGCGGGACAGGGGAGGTCCTACGAGCAGTACTTC. Translation gives CASSAGQGRSYEQYF.

The gene calls are TRBV11-2 and TRBJ2-2; D unresolved. The CDR3 is 13 residues long. V was trimmed by 4 bases and J by 1 base, leaving 4 bases between them. Germline values: CDR1 SGHAT, CDR2 FQNNGV. Here the CDR3 reads CASSSVNTGELFF. CDR3 nucleotide sequence: TGTGCCAGCAGCTCGGTGAACACCGGGGAGCTGTTTTTT.

V usage is TRBV5-1 and J usage is TRBJ2-1; 11 bases are shared with TRBD2. The CDR3 sequence is 15 residues long. The V gene's germline CDR1 is SGHRS and CDR2 YFSETQ. V lost 4 bases to trimming and J lost 6 bases; unmatched junction nucleotides: 6. DNA for the CDR3: TGCGCCAGCAGCGTACTAGCGGGGGCCTCCAATGAGCAGTTCTTC. Its translation is CASSVLAGASNEQFF. Full variable domain (missing parts from reference TRBV5-1 and TRBJ2-1): KAGVTQTPRYLIKTRGQQVTLSCSPISGHRSVSWYQQTPGQGLQFLFEYFSETQRNKGNFPGRFSGRQFSNSRSEMNVSTLELGDSALYLCASSVLAGASNEQFFGPGTRLTVL.

The rearrangement links TRBV28 to TRBJ1-2; weak D call: TRBD1 (5 bases). The CDR3 loop spans 17 amino acids. V dropped 5 bases and J dropped 2 bases, with 21 bases sitting between them. CDR1 and CDR2 from the germline V gene are MDHEN and SYDVKM. The CDR3 protein is CASSQYGTGRGNYGYTF. DNA for the CDR3: TGTGCCAGCAGTCAATATGGGACGGGAAGGGGCAACTATGGCTACACCTTC.

The V gene is TRBV2, the J gene TRBJ1-1, with 12 nucleotides matching TRBD1. The junction had 5 bases not matched to a gene; V was cut back by 7 bases and J by 5 bases. The germline gives CDR1 SNHLY, CDR2 FYNNEI. The CDR3 is 14 residues long. DNA of the CDR3: TGTGCCAGCACCCTGGGACAGGGGGCAACTGAAGCTTTCTTT. Translation gives CASTLGQGATEAFF.

The chain couples TRBV5-6 to TRBJ1-2, with a possible D match to TRBD1 (5 bases). Germline CDR1 SGHDT, CDR2 YYEEEE. The CDR3 runs 12 residues. Trimming took off 0 bases at V and 8 bases at J, with 8 bases between the two ends. This CDR3 is CASSLGGRGYTF. The DNA of the CDR3 is TGTGCCAGCAGCTTGGGGGGGAGAGGCTACACCTTC.

The chain links TRBV28 to TRBJ2-5; 11 bases are a match to TRBD1. V shed 5 bases and J 0 bases; nucleotides not matched to a gene: 8. The length of the CDR3 is 17 residues. The germline CDR1 and CDR2 sequences are MDHEN and SYDVKM. DNA of the CDR3: TGTGCCAGCAGTCCCCGGACAGGGGGCCACTACCAAGAGACCCAGTACTTC. Its translation is CASSPRTGGHYQETQYF. Using reference TRBV28 and TRBJ2-5 for the parts outside the CDR3, the full variable domain is DVKVTQSSRYLVKRTGEKVFLECVQDMDHENMFWYRQDPGLGLRLIYFSYDVKMKEKGDIPEGYSVSREKKERFSLILESASTNQTSMYLCASSPRTGGHYQETQYFGPGTRLLVL.